The clone carrying this T cell receptor (beta chain) was counted a few times. Germline assignment: CDR1 LGHNA and CDR2 YSLEER. The CDR3 has 18 amino acids. Losses at the gene ends were 0 bases for V and 9 bases for J; bases not matched to a gene: 11. The record originates from a study of T-cell reconstitution after alpha-beta-depleted transplantation in children. For TCRbeta, the library was prepared with unique molecular identifiers. Each CDR3 protein is one row after TCRdb ran MiXCR on the PCR reads. The table has 350,000 to 450,000 distinct CDR3 sequences, roughly 14% seen once; the top ten hold approximately 4.2%.

The rearrangement uses TRBV4-3 and TRBJ2-2; 12 bases map to TRBD2. This TCR came from a human donor who donated a stem cell graft to a child with Fanconi anemia. The sequencing here drew on PBMCs, taken from the stem cell graft. The CDR3 sequence is CASSQEELAGGYQRELFF. The CDR3, as DNA: TGCGCCAGCAGCCAAGAAGAACTAGCGGGGGGATATCAGCGGGAGCTGTTTTTT.